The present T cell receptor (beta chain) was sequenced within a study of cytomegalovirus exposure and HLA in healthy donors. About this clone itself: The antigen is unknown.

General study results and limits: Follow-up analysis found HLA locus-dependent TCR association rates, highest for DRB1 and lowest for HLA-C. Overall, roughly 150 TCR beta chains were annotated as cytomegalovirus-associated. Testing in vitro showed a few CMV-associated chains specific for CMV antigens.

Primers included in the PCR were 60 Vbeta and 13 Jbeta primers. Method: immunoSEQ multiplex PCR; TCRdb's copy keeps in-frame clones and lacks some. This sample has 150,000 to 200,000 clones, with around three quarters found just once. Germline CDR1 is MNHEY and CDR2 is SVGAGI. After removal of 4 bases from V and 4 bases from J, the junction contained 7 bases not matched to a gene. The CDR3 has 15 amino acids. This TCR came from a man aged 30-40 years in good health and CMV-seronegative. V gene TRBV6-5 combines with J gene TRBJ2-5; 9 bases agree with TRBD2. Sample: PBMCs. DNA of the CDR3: TGTGCCAGCAGTTCCCTGGGTAGCGGGAGAGAGACCCAGTACTTC. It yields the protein CASSSLGSGRETQYF.